The 3 T cell receptor beta chains presented below share a single source sample, sequenced in a study of blood T cell repertoires in COVID-19. Assay used: immunoSEQ multiplex PCR; TCRdb lists only in-frame clones, some missing. Found here are 250,000 to 300,000 clones, about 86% of them singletons; the top ten hold approximately 6%. The specimen was peripheral blood. The receptors originated from a man aged 80 or over with acute or convalescent COVID-19.

This rearrangement joins TRBV11-2 to TRBJ2-1; 7 bases agree with TRBD1. The CDR3 has 12 amino acids. Trimming removed 0 bases from V and 15 bases from J; junction bases left unmatched: 5. Germline assignment: CDR1 SGHAT and CDR2 FQNNGV. The CDR3 region is CASSLETGERFF. CDR3 nucleotide sequence: TGTGCCAGCAGCTTAGAAACAGGGGAACGGTTCTTC.

V usage is TRBV10-3 and J usage is TRBJ1-4; the D is unclear. The CDR3 loop spans 12 amino acids. In germline, CDR1 is ENHRY, CDR2 SYGVKD. The V end lost 7 bases, the J end lost 3 bases, and 6 bases lay between the germline ends. CDR3 bases: TGTGCCATCAAATTATCTAATGAAAAACTGTTTTTT. Protein product: CAIKLSNEKLFF.

This chain uses TRBV29-1 with TRBJ1-2; no definite D call. CDR1 SQVTM and CDR2 ANQGSEA come from the germline V gene. Trimming removed 1 base at V and 7 bases at J, with 7 bases between. The CDR3 sequence is 11 residues long. The CDR3 here is CSVEGGAGYTF. CDR3 in DNA: TGCAGCGTTGAAGGCGGTGCTGGCTACACCTTC. Variable domain in full (rest from reference TRBV29-1 and TRBJ1-2): SAVISQKPSRDICQRGTSLTIQCQVDSQVTMMFWYRQQPGQSLTLIATANQGSEATYESGFVIDKFPISRPNLTFSTLTVSNMSPEDSSIYLCSVEGGAGYTFGSGTRLTVV.